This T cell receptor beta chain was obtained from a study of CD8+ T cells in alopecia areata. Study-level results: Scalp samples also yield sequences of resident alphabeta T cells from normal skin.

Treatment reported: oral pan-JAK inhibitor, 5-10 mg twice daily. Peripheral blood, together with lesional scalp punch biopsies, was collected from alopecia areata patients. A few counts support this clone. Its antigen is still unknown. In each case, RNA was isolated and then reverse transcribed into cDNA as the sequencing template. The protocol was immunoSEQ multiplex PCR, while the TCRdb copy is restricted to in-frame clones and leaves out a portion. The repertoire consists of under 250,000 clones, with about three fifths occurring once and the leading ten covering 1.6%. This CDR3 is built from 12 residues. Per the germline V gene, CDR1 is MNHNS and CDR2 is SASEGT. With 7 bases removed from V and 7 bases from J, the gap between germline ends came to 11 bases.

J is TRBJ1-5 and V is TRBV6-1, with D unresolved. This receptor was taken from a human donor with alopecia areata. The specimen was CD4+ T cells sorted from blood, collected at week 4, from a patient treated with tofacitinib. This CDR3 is CASTQANQPQHF. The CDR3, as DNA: TGTGCCAGCACCCAGGCCAACCAGCCCCAGCATTTT.